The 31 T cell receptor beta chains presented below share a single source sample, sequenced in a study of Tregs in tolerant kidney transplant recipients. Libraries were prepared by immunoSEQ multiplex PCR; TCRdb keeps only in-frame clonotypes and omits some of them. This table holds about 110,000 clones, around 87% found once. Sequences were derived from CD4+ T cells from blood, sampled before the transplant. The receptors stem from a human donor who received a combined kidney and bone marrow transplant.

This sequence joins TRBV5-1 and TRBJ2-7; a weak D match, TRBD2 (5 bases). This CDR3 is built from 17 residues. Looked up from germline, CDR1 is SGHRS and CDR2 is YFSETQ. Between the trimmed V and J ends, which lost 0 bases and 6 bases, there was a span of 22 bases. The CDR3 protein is CASSLVRGSGHELEQYF. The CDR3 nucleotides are TGCGCCAGCAGCTTGGTTCGGGGTTCCGGGCATGAACTCGAGCAGTACTTC.

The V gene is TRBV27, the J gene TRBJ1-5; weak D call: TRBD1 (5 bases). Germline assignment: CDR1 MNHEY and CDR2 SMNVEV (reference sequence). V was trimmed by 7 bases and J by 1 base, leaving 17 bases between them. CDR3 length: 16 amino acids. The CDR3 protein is CASKGQGRGSNQPQHF. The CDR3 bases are TGTGCCAGCAAGGGGCAGGGCCGGGGGAGCAATCAGCCCCAGCATTTT.

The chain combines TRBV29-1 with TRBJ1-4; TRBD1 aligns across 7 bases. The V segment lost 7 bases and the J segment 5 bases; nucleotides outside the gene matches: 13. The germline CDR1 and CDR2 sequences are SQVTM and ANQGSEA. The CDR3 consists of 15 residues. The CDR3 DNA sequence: TGCAGCGCCCGGAGGAGGGGGCGAGAAAATGAAAAACTGTTTTTT. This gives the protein CSARRRGRENEKLFF.

The CDR3 region has the DNA TGTGCCAGTAGTCATGGACTAGCGGCGAACACCGGGGAGCTGTTTTTT. The encoded protein is CASSHGLAANTGELFF. The rearrangement joins TRBV19 to TRBJ2-2, with 10 bases lining up with TRBD2. This CDR3 has 16 residues. From germline, CDR1 is LNHDA and CDR2 SQIVND (reference sequence). V lost 5 bases, J lost 0 bases, and 3 bases stayed unmatched.

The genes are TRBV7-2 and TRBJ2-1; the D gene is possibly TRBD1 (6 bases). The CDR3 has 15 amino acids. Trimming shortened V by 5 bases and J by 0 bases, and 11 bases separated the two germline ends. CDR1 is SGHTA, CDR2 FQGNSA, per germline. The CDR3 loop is CASSVGRGSYNEQFF. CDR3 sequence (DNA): TGTGCCAGCAGCGTCGGCAGGGGCTCCTACAATGAGCAGTTCTTC.

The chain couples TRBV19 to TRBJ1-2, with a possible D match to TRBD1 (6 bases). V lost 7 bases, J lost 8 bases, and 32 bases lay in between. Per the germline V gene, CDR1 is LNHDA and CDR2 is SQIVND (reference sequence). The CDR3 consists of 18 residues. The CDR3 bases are TGTGCCAGTAAGCAATCCGGGACATCCATCGAGGATACGAGCGGCTACACCTTC. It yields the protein CASKQSGTSIEDTSGYTF.

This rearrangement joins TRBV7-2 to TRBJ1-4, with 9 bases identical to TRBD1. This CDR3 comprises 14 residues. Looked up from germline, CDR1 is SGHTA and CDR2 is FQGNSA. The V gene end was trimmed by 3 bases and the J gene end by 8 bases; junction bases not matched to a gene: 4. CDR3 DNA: TGTGCCAGCAGCTTGGGACAGGGCTTAGAAAAACTGTTTTTT. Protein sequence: CASSLGQGLEKLFF.

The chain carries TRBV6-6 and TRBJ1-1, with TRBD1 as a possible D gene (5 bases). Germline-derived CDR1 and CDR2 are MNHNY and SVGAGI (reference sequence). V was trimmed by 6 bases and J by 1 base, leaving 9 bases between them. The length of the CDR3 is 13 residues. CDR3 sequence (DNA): TGTGCCAGCAGAAGACAGCAGAACACTGAAGCTTTCTTT. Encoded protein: CASRRQQNTEAFF.

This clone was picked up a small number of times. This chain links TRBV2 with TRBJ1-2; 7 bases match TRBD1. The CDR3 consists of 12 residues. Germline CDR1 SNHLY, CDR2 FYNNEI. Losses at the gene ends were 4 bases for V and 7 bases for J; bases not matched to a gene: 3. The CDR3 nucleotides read TGTGCCAGCAGTGGAGGGGGCGGTGGCTACACCTTC. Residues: CASSGGGGGYTF.

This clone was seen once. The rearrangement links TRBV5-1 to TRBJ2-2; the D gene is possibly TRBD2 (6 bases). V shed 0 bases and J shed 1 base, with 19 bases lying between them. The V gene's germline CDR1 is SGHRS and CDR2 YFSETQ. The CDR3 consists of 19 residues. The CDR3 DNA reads TGCGCCAGCAGCTTGGCCAAGGTTTTGGAGGGAAAGAACACCGGGGAGCTGTTTTTT. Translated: CASSLAKVLEGKNTGELFF. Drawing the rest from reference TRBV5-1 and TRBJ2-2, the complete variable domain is KAGVTQTPRYLIKTRGQQVTLSCSPISGHRSVSWYQQTPGQGLQFLFEYFSETQRNKGNFPGRFSGRQFSNSRSEMNVSTLELGDSALYLCASSLAKVLEGKNTGELFFGEGSRLTVL.

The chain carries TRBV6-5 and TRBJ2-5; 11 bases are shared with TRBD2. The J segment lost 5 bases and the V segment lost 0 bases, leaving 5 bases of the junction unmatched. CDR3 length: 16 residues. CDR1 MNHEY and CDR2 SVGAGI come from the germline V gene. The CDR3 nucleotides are TGTGCCAGCAGTTACTCTCTAGCGGGGGGACGGGAGACCCAGTACTTC. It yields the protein CASSYSLAGGRETQYF.

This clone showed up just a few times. The CDR3 DNA is TGTGCCAGCAGGGGCCTAGCGGACAACTACGAGCAGTACTTC. Its translation: CASRGLADNYEQYF. This chain links TRBV6-5 with TRBJ2-7, with 7 bases identical to TRBD2. The CDR3 is 14 amino acids. V was clipped by 6 bases and J by 3 bases; unmatched bases: 8. Per germline, CDR1 MNHEY and CDR2 SVGAGI.

The CDR3 coding sequence is TGTGCCAGCGTAATGTTCTCCTACGAGCAGTACTTC. Translating it yields CASVMFSYEQYF. J is TRBJ2-7 and V is TRBV2; D unresolved. The CDR3 sequence is 12 residues long. The V and J ends lost 8 bases and 0 bases respectively, with 8 bases between them. CDR1 and CDR2 (germline): SNHLY, FYNNEI.

This CDR3 is CASSRDLGETNYGYTF. CDR3 DNA: TGTGCCAGCAGCCGTGACCTAGGTGAAACTAACTATGGCTACACCTTC. V usage is TRBV7-2 and J usage is TRBJ1-2; D is unresolved. V lost 5 bases, J lost 0 bases, and 16 bases lay in between. Germline assignment: CDR1 SGHTA and CDR2 FQGNSA. CDR3 length equals 16 residues. Filled out from reference TRBV7-2 and TRBJ1-2, the complete variable domain reads GAGVSQSPSNKVTEKGKDVELRCDPISGHTALYWYRQSLGQGLEFLIYFQGNSAPDKSGLPSDRFSAERTGGSVSTLTIQRTQQEDSAVYLCASSRDLGETNYGYTFGSGTRLTVV.

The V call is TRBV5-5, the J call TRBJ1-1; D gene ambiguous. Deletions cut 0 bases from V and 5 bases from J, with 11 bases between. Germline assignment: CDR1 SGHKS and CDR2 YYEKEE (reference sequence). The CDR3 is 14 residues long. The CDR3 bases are TGTGCCAGCAGCTTGGAAGGGAGGCGGACTGAAGCTTTCTTT. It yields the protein CASSLEGRRTEAFF.

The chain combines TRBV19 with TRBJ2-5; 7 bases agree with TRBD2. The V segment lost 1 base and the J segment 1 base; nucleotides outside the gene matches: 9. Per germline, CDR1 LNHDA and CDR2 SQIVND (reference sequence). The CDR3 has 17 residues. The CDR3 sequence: CASSIGTMGLFQETQYF. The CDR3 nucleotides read TGTGCCAGTAGTATAGGCACCATGGGACTATTCCAAGAGACCCAGTACTTC.

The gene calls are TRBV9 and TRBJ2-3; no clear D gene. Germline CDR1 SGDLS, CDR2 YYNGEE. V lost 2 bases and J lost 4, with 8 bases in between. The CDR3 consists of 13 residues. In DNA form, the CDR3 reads TGTGCCAGCAGCGTCGATATAGCAGATACGCAGTATTTT. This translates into CASSVDIADTQYF.

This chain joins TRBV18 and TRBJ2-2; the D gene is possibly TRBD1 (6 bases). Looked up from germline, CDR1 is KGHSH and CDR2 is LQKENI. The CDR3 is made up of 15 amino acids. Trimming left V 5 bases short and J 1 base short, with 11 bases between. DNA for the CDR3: TGTGCCAGCTCAGATACAGGGAAGAACACCGGGGAGCTGTTTTTT. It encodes CASSDTGKNTGELFF.

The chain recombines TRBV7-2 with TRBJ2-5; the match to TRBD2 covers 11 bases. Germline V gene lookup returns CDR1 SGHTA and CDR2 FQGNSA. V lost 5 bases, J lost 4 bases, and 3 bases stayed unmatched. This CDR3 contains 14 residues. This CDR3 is CASSGLAGGETQYF. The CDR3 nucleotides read TGTGCCAGCAGCGGACTAGCGGGCGGAGAGACCCAGTACTTC.

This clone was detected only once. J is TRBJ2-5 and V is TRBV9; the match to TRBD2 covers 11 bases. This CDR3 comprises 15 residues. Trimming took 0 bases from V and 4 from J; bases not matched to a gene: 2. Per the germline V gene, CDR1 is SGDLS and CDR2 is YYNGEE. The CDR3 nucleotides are TGTGCCAGCAGCGTAGAGGGACTAGCGGTAGAGACCCAGTACTTC. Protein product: CASSVEGLAVETQYF.

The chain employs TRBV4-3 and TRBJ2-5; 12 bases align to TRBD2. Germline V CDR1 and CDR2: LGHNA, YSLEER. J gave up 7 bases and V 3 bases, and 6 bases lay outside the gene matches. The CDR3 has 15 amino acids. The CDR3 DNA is TGCGCCAGCAGCCAGGACCAACTAGCGGGAGGGACCCAGTACTTC. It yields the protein CASSQDQLAGGTQYF.

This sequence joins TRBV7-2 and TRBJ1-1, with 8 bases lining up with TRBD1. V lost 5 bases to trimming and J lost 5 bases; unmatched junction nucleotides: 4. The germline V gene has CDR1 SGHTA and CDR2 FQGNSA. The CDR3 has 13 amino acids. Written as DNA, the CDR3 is TGTGCCAGCAGCCGGACAGGGAAAACTGAAGCTTTCTTT. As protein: CASSRTGKTEAFF.

The DNA of the CDR3 is TGCGCCAGCGCGCCGGGACAGAGCTCCTACGAGCAGTACTTC. Translating it yields CASAPGQSSYEQYF. The chain employs TRBV10-2 and TRBJ2-7; 7 nucleotides agree with TRBD1. Germline CDR1 and CDR2: WSHSY and SAAADI. The CDR3 runs to 14 residues. With 8 bases clipped from V and 0 bases from J, the junction kept 7 bases outside the gene matches.

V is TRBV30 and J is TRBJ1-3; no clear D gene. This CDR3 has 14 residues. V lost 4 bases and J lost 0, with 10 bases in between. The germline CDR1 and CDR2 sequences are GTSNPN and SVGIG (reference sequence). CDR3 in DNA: TGTGCCTGGACCACAGCTTTCTCTGGAAACACCATATATTTT. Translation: CAWTTAFSGNTIYF.

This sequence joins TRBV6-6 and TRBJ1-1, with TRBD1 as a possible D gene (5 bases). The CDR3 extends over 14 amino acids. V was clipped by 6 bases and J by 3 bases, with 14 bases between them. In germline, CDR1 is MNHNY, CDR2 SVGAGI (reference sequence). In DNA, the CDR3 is TGTGCCAGCAGCAGGGAAGGGGCATACACTGAAGCTTTCTTT. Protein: CASSREGAYTEAFF.

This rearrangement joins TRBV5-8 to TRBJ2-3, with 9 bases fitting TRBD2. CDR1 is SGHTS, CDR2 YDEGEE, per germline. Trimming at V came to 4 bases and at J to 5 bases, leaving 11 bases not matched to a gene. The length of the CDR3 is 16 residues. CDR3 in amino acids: CASSQAGTSNGDTQYF. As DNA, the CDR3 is TGTGCCAGCAGCCAGGCCGGGACTAGCAATGGAGATACGCAGTATTTT.

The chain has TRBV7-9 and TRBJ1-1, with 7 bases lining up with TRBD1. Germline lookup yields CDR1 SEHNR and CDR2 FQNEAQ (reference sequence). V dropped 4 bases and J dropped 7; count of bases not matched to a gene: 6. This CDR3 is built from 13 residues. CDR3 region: CASSSRTGGEAFF. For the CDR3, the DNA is TGTGCCAGCAGCTCCCGGACAGGTGGTGAAGCTTTCTTT.

DNA for the CDR3: TGTGCCACGCGGGGGGCGGTCAATGAAAAACTGTTTTTT. This translates into CATRGAVNEKLFF. The rearrangement uses TRBV4-2 and TRBJ1-4, with D possibly matching TRBD1 (6 bases). The V gene lost 10 bases and the J gene lost 5 bases, with 14 bases spanning the gap. Per the germline V gene, CDR1 is LGHNA and CDR2 is YNFKEQ. The CDR3 runs to 13 residues.

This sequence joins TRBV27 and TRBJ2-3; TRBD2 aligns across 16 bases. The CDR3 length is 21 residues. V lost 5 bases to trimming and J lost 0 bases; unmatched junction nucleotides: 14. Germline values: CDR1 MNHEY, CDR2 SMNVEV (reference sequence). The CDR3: CASSQYPIPGLAGGSTDTQYF. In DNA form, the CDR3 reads TGTGCCAGCAGTCAATACCCAATACCGGGACTAGCGGGAGGGAGCACAGATACGCAGTATTTT.

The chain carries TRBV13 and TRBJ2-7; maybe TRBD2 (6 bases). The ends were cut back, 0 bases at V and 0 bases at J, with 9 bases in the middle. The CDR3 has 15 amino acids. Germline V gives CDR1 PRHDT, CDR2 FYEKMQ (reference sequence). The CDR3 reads CASSLGGGISYEQYF. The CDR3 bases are TGTGCCAGCAGCTTAGGGGGCGGGATCTCCTACGAGCAGTACTTC.

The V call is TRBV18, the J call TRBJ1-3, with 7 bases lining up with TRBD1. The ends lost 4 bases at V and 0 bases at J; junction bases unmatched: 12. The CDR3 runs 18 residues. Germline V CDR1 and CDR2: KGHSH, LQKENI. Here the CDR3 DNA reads TGTGCCAGCTCACTCCTTCCTGGACAGGAAGGCTCTGGAAACACCATATATTTT. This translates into CASSLLPGQEGSGNTIYF.